This TCR beta chain stems from a study of OX40 agonist ivuxolimab in advanced cancers. Study overall: The eligibility criteria allowed prior anti-PD-1, anti-PD-L1 or anti-CTLA-4 therapy, and approximately 42% had some. In three patients, partial responses were observed, one with hepatocellular carcinoma and two with cutaneous melanoma. Study-wide findings and caveats: The CD4+ and CD8+ T cells in the blood had expanded clonally by week 6 at 0.1 to 3.0 mg/kg.

TCRdb keeps only in-frame clones here, not all; method: immunoSEQ multiplex PCR. The sample has over 60,000 clones; roughly 85% are singletons. This clone was seen a single time. The target antigen is unknown. The input for sequencing was CD4+ or CD8+ T cells sorted from blood, taken in a trial of the OX40 agonist ivuxolimab. The sequence was collected from an adult with an advanced solid tumor such as melanoma, head and neck, liver or kidney cancer.

CDR3 protein: CASSPRTGGRSYEQYF. Here the CDR3 DNA reads TGCGCCAGCAGCCCCAGGACAGGGGGGAGGTCCTACGAGCAGTACTTC. This rearrangement joins TRBV5-1 to TRBJ2-7; TRBD1 aligns across 10 bases. The germline CDR1 and CDR2 sequences are SGHRS and YFSETQ. Unmatched junction bases numbered 8, after V lost 4 bases and J lost 1 base. The CDR3 has 16 amino acids.